Listed below are T cell receptor beta chains from one sample, sequenced in a study of ipilimumab plus nivolumab after autologous stem cell transplantation. Measured with immunoSEQ multiplex PCR; TCRdb has only the in-frame clones, and not every one. The sample shows more than 20,000 clones, 77% of them seen only once. Material: PBMCs, obtained in a trial of ipilimumab plus nivolumab as post-transplant consolidation. The receptors derive from a male donor with diffuse large B-cell lymphoma. The CDR3 runs from the conserved cysteine through the conserved F or W. The D gene is left open where the match is weak. Where a row states a size, it is once, few, many or the class of an expanded clone; other rows omit it.

length,J,size,V,D,DNA,CDR3
21,TRBJ2-3,-,TRBV28,TRBD2,TGTGCCAGCAGTCCCCACGGTGTTCTAGCGGGGCTTCCATCTAGCACAGATACGCAGTATTTT,CASSPHGVLAGLPSSTDTQYF
15,TRBJ2-3,-,TRBV15,-,TGTGCCACCAGCAGAGAAGATAGAGCCCGCGATACGCAGTATTTT,CATSREDRARDTQYF
13,TRBJ1-2,-,TRBV7-9,TRBD1,TGTGCCAGCATTCGACAGGGGGCCCATGGCTACACCTTC,CASIRQGAHGYTF
15,TRBJ1-3,-,TRBV7-9,TRBD1,TGTGCCAGCAGCCCAGGACAGGCCGATGGAAACACCATATATTTT,CASSPGQADGNTIYF
16,TRBJ1-1,once,TRBV18,TRBD1,TGTGCCAGCTCAATGCGCACAGGGGGCTTGAACACTGAAGCTTTCTTT,CASSMRTGGLNTEAFF
16,TRBJ1-3,-,TRBV7-6,-,TGTGCCAGCAGCTTAGACCTCGGGGCCGCTGGAAACACCATATATTTT,CASSLDLGAAGNTIYF
14,TRBJ1-2,-,TRBV7-8,-,TGTGCCAGCAGCTTAGGGGGAGACAGCTATGGCTACACCTTC,CASSLGGDSYGYTF
13,TRBJ1-2,-,TRBV29-1,-,TGCAGCGTTGAAGATCACGGGGCGTCGGGCTACACCTTC,CSVEDHGASGYTF
15,TRBJ2-7,-,TRBV9,TRBD2,TGTGCCAGCAGCGACGGACTAGCGGGGATCTACGAGCAGTACTTC,CASSDGLAGIYEQYF
18,TRBJ2-3,-,TRBV2,TRBD1,TGTGCCAGCAGCGCTACTGCCAGACAGGGGGCGAAGACAGATACGCAGTATTTT,CASSATARQGAKTDTQYF
14,TRBJ2-7,-,TRBV7-2,-,TGTGCCAGCAGCTTTTGGGCAGGGGAGACGGAGCAGTACTTC,CASSFWAGETEQYF
14,TRBJ2-2,-,TRBV28,-,TGTGCCAGCAGCGGGGGCGCCCTCACCGGGGAGCTGTTTTTT,CASSGGALTGELFF
16,TRBJ2-6,-,TRBV6-1,-,TGTGCCAGCAGTGACCCCCACAGGGCTGGGGCCAACGTCCTGACTTTC,CASSDPHRAGANVLTF
12,TRBJ2-5,once,TRBV30,TRBD2,TGTGCCTACGGGGGGGTTTGGGAGACCCAGTACTTC,CAYGGVWETQYF
13,TRBJ2-7,-,TRBV11-2,TRBD1,TGTGCCAGCAGCCTCGACAGGGCCAACGAGCAGTACTTC,CASSLDRANEQYF
12,TRBJ2-7,medium-sized,TRBV10-2,-,TGCGCCAGCAGTGACAGCTCCTACGAGCAGTACTTC,CASSDSSYEQYF
14,TRBJ1-6,-,TRBV18,-,TGTGCCAGCTCACCGGGCTCCTATAATTCACCCCTCCACTTT,CASSPGSYNSPLHF
13,TRBJ2-7,-,TRBV5-1,-,TGCGCCAGCAGCTTGTTGGGGTCCTACGAGCAGTACTTC,CASSLLGSYEQYF
16,TRBJ1-2,-,TRBV7-9,-,TGTGCCAGCAGCTTAGCGGTTACTCTGTCAGGGACCGGCTACACCTTC,CASSLAVTLSGTGYTF
13,TRBJ1-2,-,TRBV7-9,TRBD1,TGTGCCAGCAGCATAGGGACAGGGAATGGCTACACCTTC,CASSIGTGNGYTF
15,TRBJ1-2,-,TRBV6-6,TRBD1,TGTGCCAGCAGGACCCGGGACAGGGAAACCTATGGCTACACCTTC,CASRTRDRETYGYTF
13,TRBJ1-1,-,TRBV7-3,TRBD1,TGTGCCAGCAGCCCCAGACAGGGGGCTGACGCTTTCTTT,CASSPRQGADAFF
13,TRBJ2-5,once,TRBV9,-,TGTGCCAGCAGCGTAGACCTCCAAGAGACCCAGTACTTC,CASSVDLQETQYF
15,TRBJ2-7,-,TRBV5-1,-,TGCGCCAGCAGCTTGGCCCCCGGGAAGAACTACGAGCAGTACTTC,CASSLAPGKNYEQYF
14,TRBJ2-7,-,TRBV29-1,-,TGCAGCGTTGTCTTACAACAGGCTTCCTACGAGCAGTACTTC,CSVVLQQASYEQYF
19,TRBJ2-5,-,TRBV29-1,TRBD2,TGCCGCGTGGCCGGGGTGGGGACTAGCGGGGGGACCAGCCAAGAGACCCAGTACTTC,CRVAGVGTSGGTSQETQYF
16,TRBJ2-1,-,TRBV7-2,-,TGTGCCAGCAGCCTTCGGGCCTCAAGGGGTTACAATGAGCAGTTCTTC,CASSLRASRGYNEQFF
13,TRBJ2-1,few,TRBV7-2,-,TGTGCCAGCAGCTGGGGACTGCCAGGGGGGCAGTTCTTC,CASSWGLPGGQFF
13,TRBJ2-7,few,TRBV28,-,TGTGCCAGCAGTTTAGTTCCAGGGTCCGAGCAGTACTTC,CASSLVPGSEQYF
12,TRBJ2-5,-,TRBV14,-,TGTGCCAGCAGCCAAGCGTCGGTTTGGGCGTACTTC,CASSQASVWAYF
13,TRBJ2-2,-,TRBV27,-,TGTGCCAGCAGTACAGGGTTGCCCGGGGAGCTGTTTTTT,CASSTGLPGELFF
13,TRBJ1-5,-,TRBV7-3,-,TGTGCCAGCAGCTTAACTGGAGCTGAGCCCCAGCATTTT,CASSLTGAEPQHF
16,TRBJ1-6,-,TRBV7-2,-,TGTGCCAGCAGCTTAGATGCCAGCTCCTATAATTCACCCCTCCACTTT,CASSLDASSYNSPLHF
15,TRBJ2-7,-,TRBV6-5,TRBD2,TGTGCCAGCAGAGACCTAGCGGGGGTTACCTACGAGCAGTACTTC,CASRDLAGVTYEQYF
15,TRBJ1-2,-,TRBV19,-,TGTGCCAGTAGTACCCCCGGGGGGGCTAACTATGGCTACACCTTC,CASSTPGGANYGYTF
15,TRBJ1-6,-,TRBV2,TRBD1,TGTGCCAGCAGGTTGGGACAGGGGCCCAATTCACCCCTCCACTTT,CASRLGQGPNSPLHF
13,TRBJ1-5,-,TRBV9,-,TGTGCCAGCAGCGCGGGGTTTAATCAGCCCCAGCATTTT,CASSAGFNQPQHF
17,TRBJ1-4,-,TRBV28,-,TGTGCCAGCAGACCAACACCGTACAGGGAGGGGGATGAAAAACTGTTTTTT,CASRPTPYREGDEKLFF
17,TRBJ2-6,once,TRBV4-2,-,TGTGCCAGCAGCCAAGATTATGGAAGCTCTGGGGCCAACGTCCTGACTTTC,CASSQDYGSSGANVLTF
14,TRBJ1-1,few,TRBV10-3,-,TGTGCCATCAGTGAGCCGGAGTGGGGTGGGGTATCTTTCTTT,CAISEPEWGGVSFF
14,TRBJ1-1,-,TRBV13,-,TGTGCCAGCAGCTTGCCAGGGGTGAACACTGAAGCTTTCTTT,CASSLPGVNTEAFF
13,TRBJ2-5,-,TRBV5-6,-,TGTGCCAGCAGCAGGAGACAGGAAGAGACCCAGTACTTC,CASSRRQEETQYF
16,TRBJ2-7,-,TRBV7-6,TRBD1,TGTGCCAGCAGCTCCCAGCCGCCACAGGGGAACTACGAGCAGTACTTC,CASSSQPPQGNYEQYF
12,TRBJ2-4,-,TRBV5-6,-,TGTGCCAGCAGGGGGAATAAAAACATTCAGTACTTC,CASRGNKNIQYF
12,TRBJ2-3,-,TRBV19,-,TGTGCCAGTAGTACGTCAATAGATACGCAGTATTTT,CASSTSIDTQYF
13,TRBJ2-3,-,TRBV5-1,-,TGCGCCAGCAGCTTGCAGGCGACAGATACGCAGTATTTT,CASSLQATDTQYF
15,TRBJ2-7,-,TRBV4-2,TRBD2,TGTGCCAGCAGCCAAGGGACTAGCGGGGGCTACGAGCAGTACTTC,CASSQGTSGGYEQYF
15,TRBJ1-2,-,TRBV5-1,-,TGCGCCAGCAGCTGGGGCGCCCGGGCTGAGTATGGCTACACCTTC,CASSWGARAEYGYTF
16,TRBJ1-2,-,TRBV7-6,TRBD1,TGTGCCAGCAGCTTAGCCGCGGACAGGGTGTACTATGGCTACACCTTC,CASSLAADRVYYGYTF
15,TRBJ1-1,-,TRBV30,TRBD1,TGTGCCTGGAGTGGAATGACAGGGATAAGCACTGAAGCTTTCTTT,CAWSGMTGISTEAFF
14,TRBJ1-1,-,TRBV7-9,TRBD1,TGTGCCAGCAGCTCAGCCGGGACAGTCACTGAAGCTTTCTTT,CASSSAGTVTEAFF
15,TRBJ2-1,-,TRBV6-5,-,TGTGCCAGCAGAGGTCGGACAGTCGGGAAGAATGAGCAGTTCTTC,CASRGRTVGKNEQFF
13,TRBJ1-2,-,TRBV6-5,-,TGTGCCAGCAGTTCGGGGTATCGGGGGGGCTACACCTTC,CASSSGYRGGYTF
15,TRBJ1-1,-,TRBV9,-,TGTGCCAGCAGCCCCCTAGCCTTACCTAACACTGAAGCTTTCTTT,CASSPLALPNTEAFF
15,TRBJ1-2,-,TRBV9,TRBD1,TGTGCCAGCAGCGTAGAGGCAGGGGGCAGGTATGGCTACACCTTC,CASSVEAGGRYGYTF
13,TRBJ2-1,once,TRBV6-5,-,TGTGCCAGCAGTTACCTACAGGATCATGAGCAGTTCTTC,CASSYLQDHEQFF